A single sample is the source of the 18 T cell receptor beta chains below, sequenced in a study of blood T cells in healthy people across ages. Next came a second PCR, run for roughly 6 to 11 cycles, which used a sample-barcoded 5' primer along with a J-beta primer mix. TCRdb fed the 5' RACE reads into MiXCR, producing one record per CDR3 protein. The profile shows 780,000 or so distinct CDR3 sequences, roughly 25% of them singletons. This sample also appeared in a second study, on T cells of mothers and their children.

Input material: blood. Receptor source: a boy between 10 and 17 years old in good health.

The J gene is TRBJ2-7, the V gene TRBV4-3, with TRBD1 identical over 7 bases. CDR1 LGHNA and CDR2 YSLEER come from the germline V gene. The CDR3 is 15 residues long. J was trimmed by 4 bases and V by 0 bases; bases with no gene match: 6. CDR3 amino acids: CASSQDTGVVYEQYF. Here the CDR3 DNA reads TGCGCCAGCAGCCAAGATACAGGGGTGGTTTACGAGCAGTACTTC.

This clonotype occurred a few times. The chain is built from TRBV20-1 and TRBJ2-1; perhaps TRBD2 as D (7 bases). This CDR3 is built from 16 residues. Trimming removed 3 bases from V and 3 bases from J, with 18 bases in between. Germline V gives CDR1 DFQATT, CDR2 SNEGSKA (reference sequence). This chain's CDR3 is CSARLGGRGHYNEQFF. The DNA for the CDR3 is TGCAGTGCTAGGTTGGGGGGGCGAGGTCACTACAATGAGCAGTTCTTC.

This rearrangement joins TRBV29-1 to TRBJ2-3, with D unclear. Germline CDR1 SQVTM, CDR2 ANQGSEA. V dropped 1 base and J dropped 2 bases, with 16 bases sitting between them. The length of the CDR3 is 16 residues. The CDR3: CSVEGRHFGITDTQYF. In DNA, the CDR3 is TGCAGCGTTGAAGGCAGACATTTTGGAATCACAGATACGCAGTATTTT.

This chain joins TRBV20-1 and TRBJ1-5, with D tentatively TRBD1 (5 bases). V was cut by 6 bases and J by 5 bases, with 11 bases left in between. CDR3 length equals 12 residues. In germline, CDR1 is DFQATT, CDR2 SNEGSKA (reference sequence). This CDR3 reads CSAGGGYQPQHF. In DNA form, the CDR3 reads TGCAGTGCCGGGGGGGGATATCAGCCCCAGCATTTT.

This clonotype was counted between two and nine times. The chain couples TRBV29-1 to TRBJ2-2; tentatively, D is TRBD1 (5 bases). Germline V gene lookup returns CDR1 SQVTM and CDR2 ANQGSEA. The V gene lost 4 bases and the J gene lost 5 bases, with 14 bases spanning the gap. This CDR3 is built from 14 residues. The chain's CDR3 is CSVGISRATGELFF. The CDR3 region has the DNA TGCAGCGTTGGAATATCCAGGGCTACCGGGGAGCTGTTTTTT.

The rearrangement links TRBV5-1 to TRBJ1-1; 8 positions match TRBD1. V shed 3 bases and J 1 base; nucleotides not matched to a gene: 11. The CDR3 sequence is 17 residues long. From germline, CDR1 is SGHRS and CDR2 YFSETQ. CDR3 nucleotides: TGCGCCAGCAGCTCTCCAGGGGGCCAGACTCGGAACACTGAAGCTTTCTTT. Amino acids: CASSSPGGQTRNTEAFF.

This clonotype has more than one count but fewer than ten. V gene TRBV4-2 combines with J gene TRBJ2-5; D ambiguous. The J call may be wrong; the DNA end is better matched by TRBJ2-7. This CDR3 is 18 amino acids long. Per germline, CDR1 LGHNA and CDR2 YNFKEQ. In DNA, the CDR3 is TGTGCCAGCAGCCAGATCTCGGCCGCTGGAATTAGACTCGTCGAGCAGTACTTC. This translates into CASSQISAAGIRLVEQYF.

The chain recombines TRBV29-1 with TRBJ2-1; D gene unclear. Germline CDR1 SQVTM, CDR2 ANQGSEA. The CDR3 is 8 residues long. V lost 6 bases and J 12 bases, leaving 6 bases between the germline ends. The CDR3: CSVPGQFF. In DNA form, the CDR3 reads TGCAGCGTGCCGGGGCAGTTCTTC.

V and J are TRBV6-2 or TRBV6-3 and TRBJ2-1; 9 nucleotides agree with TRBD2. V lost 5 bases to trimming and J lost 7 bases; unmatched junction nucleotides: 6. The V gene's germline CDR1 is MNHEY and CDR2 SVGEGT. The length of the CDR3 is 14 residues. This chain's CDR3 is CASSMWRGGNEQFF. CDR3 nucleotide sequence: TGTGCCAGCAGTATGTGGCGGGGGGGGAATGAGCAGTTCTTC.

This clonotype has just a few counts. V and J are TRBV20-1 and TRBJ2-1, with D tentatively TRBD2 (6 bases). Germline V gives CDR1 DFQATT, CDR2 SNEGSKA (reference sequence). CDR3 length: 14 amino acids. The CDR3 region is CRPRDSRGYNEQFF. The CDR3 nucleotides are TGCAGGCCTAGGGACTCCCGGGGGTACAATGAGCAGTTCTTC.

In its sample, this clonotype was seen once. The chain is built from TRBV20-1 and TRBJ2-3, with 15 positions matching TRBD2. The junction had 12 bases not matched to a gene; V was cut back by 1 base and J by 4 bases. The CDR3 has 19 amino acids. Germline-derived CDR1 and CDR2 are DFQATT and SNEGSKA (reference sequence). The CDR3 nucleotides read TGCAGTGCTAGAGGCCCCGGACTAGCGGGGGGGCGGGTTGCAGATACGCAGTATTTT. It codes for CSARGPGLAGGRVADTQYF.

This clonotype turned up a few times. V usage is TRBV9 and J usage is TRBJ2-5; 15 bases line up with TRBD2. The J call is in doubt because the DNA end fits TRBJ2-1 better. In germline, CDR1 is SGDLS, CDR2 YYNGEE. The length of the CDR3 is 14 residues. CDR3 in DNA: TGTGCCAGCAGTGGACTAGCGGGGGGGCACGAGCAGTTCTTC. Translating gives CASSGLAGGHEQFF.

This clonotype was seen a few times. This rearrangement joins TRBV12-3 or TRBV12-4 to TRBJ2-3, with TRBD2 matching over 9 bases. V was pared by 4 bases and J by 3 bases, with 17 bases of the junction left unmatched. CDR3 length equals 19 residues. CDR3 sequence (DNA): TGTGCCAGCAGTTCCGGCCGAGCGCGGGGGGGCCTCGGAACAGATACGCAGTATTTT. Translating gives CASSSGRARGGLGTDTQYF.

This clonotype was found a few times. The V gene is TRBV28, the J gene TRBJ1-6; D gene uncertain. The CDR3 runs to 17 residues. V was clipped by 3 bases and J by 1 base, with 13 bases between them. CDR1 MDHEN and CDR2 SYDVKM come from the germline V gene. CDR3: CASSFFGVGSYNSPLHF. The CDR3 coding sequence is TGTGCCAGCAGTTTTTTCGGCGTGGGGTCCTATAATTCACCCCTCCACTTT. Together with reference TRBV28 and TRBJ1-6, the CDR3 gives the full variable domain: DVKVTQSSRYLVKRTGEKVFLECVQDMDHENMFWYRQDPGLGLRLIYFSYDVKMKEKGDIPEGYSVSREKKERFSLILESASTNQTSMYLCASSFFGVGSYNSPLHFGNGTRLTVT.

This chain joins TRBV9 and TRBJ2-5; D remains ambiguous. The J call may be incorrect, as the DNA end agrees better with TRBJ2-7. There are 13 residues in the CDR3. Looked up from germline, CDR1 is SGDLS and CDR2 is YYNGEE. The CDR3 region is CASSVGNNYEQYF. In nucleotides, the CDR3 is TGTGCCAGCAGCGTAGGAAATAACTACGAGCAGTACTTC.

This rearrangement joins TRBV18 to TRBJ2-1; TRBD2 matches 11 bases. V lost 6 bases and J lost 11; bases outside the gene matches: 6. From germline, CDR1 is KGHSH and CDR2 LQKENI. This CDR3 region has 13 residues. The chain's CDR3 is CASSPGLAEKQFF. The CDR3 DNA reads TGTGCCAGCTCTCCGGGACTAGCGGAGAAGCAGTTCTTC.

This chain links TRBV9 with TRBJ1-2; a weak D match, TRBD1 (5 bases). CDR1 is SGDLS, CDR2 YYNGEE, per germline. With 0 bases removed from V and 1 base from J, the gap between germline ends came to 13 bases. The length of the CDR3 is 16 residues. The CDR3 here is CASSVVEGPVNYGYTF. As DNA, the CDR3 is TGTGCCAGCAGCGTAGTTGAGGGGCCAGTTAACTATGGCTACACCTTC.

The chain links TRBV12-3 or TRBV12-4 to TRBJ2-3; no clear D. V gave up 3 bases and J gave up 4 bases, with 8 bases separating them. This CDR3 spans 13 amino acids. This CDR3 reads CASSFLRSDTQYF. CDR3 in DNA: TGTGCCAGCAGTTTTCTTCGATCAGATACGCAGTATTTT.